Detailed here is one T cell receptor (beta chain). Its target is not known. V was pared by 4 bases and J by 0 bases, with 20 bases between. This CDR3 is built from 18 residues. The germline V gene encodes CDR1 SGHAT and CDR2 FQNNGV. The sample belongs to a study of identical twins. Findings of the study overall: Models underestimated how often monozygotic twins shared out-of-frame TCR alpha. When twins shared out-of-frame alpha sequences, those sequences had excess low generation probability. Abundant beta clonotypes from cord blood had fewer insertions, unlike memory repertoires, which showed none.

TCRdb re-called the 5' RACE reads through MiXCR, storing one row per CDR3 protein. The sample comprises around 200,000 distinct CDR3 sequences, roughly a tenth of which are singletons, and about 5.5% rests with the top ten. The V and J genes are TRBV11-2 and TRBJ2-3, with a tentative D call TRBD1 (6 bases). Specimen: memory (CD45RO+) T cells sorted from blood. This sequence originates from a woman aged 18-29 years in good health. As DNA, the CDR3 is TGTGCCAGCAGCTCGGTTCCAACAGGGCCATATAGCACAGATACGCAGTATTTT. This codes for CASSSVPTGPYSTDTQYF.